Below are 21 T cell receptor beta chains sequenced from a single sample in a study of T cell responses to AZD1222 COVID-19 vaccine. Sequencing used immunoSEQ multiplex PCR; TCRdb keeps in-frame clones, though not all of them. The sample holds roughly 140,000 clones; about 91% are singletons and the top ten take roughly 2.1%. The input for sequencing was peripheral blood, taken on day 0 of AZD1222 vaccination. These receptors originate from an adult in good health.

The chain recombines TRBV4-3 with TRBJ2-2; D might be TRBD2 (5 bases). V was trimmed by 4 bases and J by 7 bases, leaving 22 bases between them. Germline CDR1 is LGHNA and CDR2 is YSLEER. The CDR3 contains 17 residues. As DNA, the CDR3 is TGCGCCAGCAGCCCAAGAATTTCAGGAGGTTGGGGCGGGGAGCTGTTTTTT. As protein: CASSPRISGGWGGELFF.

V usage is TRBV7-2 and J usage is TRBJ2-1; D ambiguous. The V end was cut by 3 bases, the J end by 8 bases, with 17 bases between. Germline V gene sequence: CDR1 SGHTA, CDR2 FQGNSA. The CDR3 covers 15 residues. CDR3: CASSFSTEPWDEQFF. CDR3 bases: TGTGCCAGCAGCTTTTCGACGGAGCCGTGGGATGAGCAGTTCTTC.

The chain is built from TRBV4-2 and TRBJ2-3; TRBD2 matches at 15 bases. V was clipped by 1 base and J by 0 bases; unmatched bases: 8. The CDR3 loop spans 20 amino acids. Germline V gene sequence: CDR1 LGHNA, CDR2 YNFKEQ. This CDR3 is CASSQGEGLAGGRSTDTQYF. CDR3 bases: TGTGCCAGCAGCCAAGGGGAGGGACTAGCGGGAGGTAGAAGCACAGATACGCAGTATTTT.

The J gene is TRBJ1-1, the V gene TRBV29-1; D remains unclear. The V and J ends lost 4 bases and 5 bases respectively, with 8 bases between them. CDR1 and CDR2 from the germline V gene are SQVTM and ANQGSEA. The length of the CDR3 is 11 residues. CDR3: CSVVIRTEAFF. The CDR3 DNA reads as TGCAGCGTTGTTATCCGGACTGAAGCTTTCTTT.

This chain joins TRBV7-9 and TRBJ2-1, with 10 nucleotides matching TRBD1. CDR1 SEHNR and CDR2 FQNEAQ come from the germline V gene (reference sequence). V was pared by 1 base and J by 6 bases, with 3 bases of the junction left unmatched. The CDR3 is made up of 15 amino acids. CDR3: CASSLGQGASNEQFF. The CDR3 coding sequence is TGTGCCAGCAGCTTAGGACAGGGGGCGAGCAATGAGCAGTTCTTC.

The genes are TRBV7-2 and TRBJ1-5; D may be TRBD1 (5 bases). The germline CDR1 and CDR2 sequences are SGHTA and FQGNSA. V was trimmed by 6 bases and J by 3 bases, leaving 9 bases between them. The CDR3 is 13 amino acids. The CDR3 loop reads CASSRQNNQPQHF. CDR3 nucleotides: TGTGCCAGCAGTCGACAGAACAATCAGCCCCAGCATTTT.

In DNA form, the CDR3 reads TGTGCCATCAGTTCACGCGAATCTGGAAACACCATATATTTT. Translated, it gives CAISSRESGNTIYF. V usage is TRBV10-3 and J usage is TRBJ1-3, with D unresolved. Germline assignment: CDR1 ENHRY and CDR2 SYGVKD. The CDR3 is 14 residues long. The ends were cut back, 5 bases at V and 1 base at J, with 9 bases in the middle.

This sequence joins TRBV27 and TRBJ2-7; the D gene is possibly TRBD2 (7 bases). This CDR3 is 16 amino acids long. CDR1 and CDR2 from the germline V gene are MNHEY and SMNVEV (reference sequence). V lost 7 bases, J lost 2 bases, and 21 bases lay in between. CDR3 amino acids: CASIQRRGGSAYEQYF. The CDR3 DNA follows: TGTGCCAGCATTCAAAGGAGGGGGGGAAGTGCCTACGAGCAGTACTTC.

The chain joins TRBV5-4 to TRBJ2-3; D remains ambiguous. The CDR3 is made up of 14 amino acids. Looked up from germline, CDR1 is SGHNT and CDR2 is YYREEE (reference sequence). The V end was cut by 0 bases, the J end by 1 base, with 6 bases between. CDR3 amino acids: CASSLVARTDTQYF. DNA of the CDR3: TGTGCCAGCAGCTTGGTGGCACGCACAGATACGCAGTATTTT.

Only a few counts were recorded for this clone. CDR3 bases: TGTGCCAGTAGTAGCAGGGGAAGACAGCCCCAGCATTTT. It yields the protein CASSSRGRQPQHF. The gene calls are TRBV19 and TRBJ1-5; a possible D gene is TRBD1 (6 bases). Trimming took 4 bases from V and 7 from J, leaving 11 bases between them. The CDR3 spans 13 residues. CDR1 and CDR2 from the germline V gene are LNHDA and SQIVND (reference sequence).

This chain connects TRBV30 to TRBJ1-3; D ambiguous. Germline CDR1 reads GTSNPN; CDR2 reads SVGIG (reference sequence). There are 11 residues in the CDR3. Trimming took off 4 bases at V and 7 bases at J, with 8 bases between the two ends. The CDR3 DNA sequence: TGTGCCTGGAAACTCGGTAACACCATATATTTT. Its translation is CAWKLGNTIYF.

The chain links TRBV29-1 to TRBJ2-1; unclear D gene. Germline CDR1 is SQVTM and CDR2 is ANQGSEA. Trimming stripped 3 bases from V and 2 bases from J, with 14 bases between. This CDR3 comprises 15 residues. Here the CDR3 reads CSVELTRAAYNEQFF. The CDR3 DNA reads as TGCAGCGTTGAGCTGACACGGGCGGCCTACAATGAGCAGTTCTTC.

This clone appeared a single time. The V call is TRBV6-1, the J call TRBJ2-7, with unresolved D. Germline CDR1 MNHNS, CDR2 SASEGT. The ends were cut back, 0 bases at V and 4 bases at J, with 7 bases in the middle. The CDR3 totals 13 residues. The CDR3 nucleotides read TGTGCCAGCAGTGAAGCGCTCAGATACGAGCAGTACTTC. It specifies CASSEALRYEQYF.

This clone was observed a single time. The J gene is TRBJ1-1, the V gene TRBV28; D is ambiguous. Germline CDR1 is MDHEN and CDR2 is SYDVKM. Trimming took off 2 bases at V and 1 base at J, with 8 bases between the two ends. The length of the CDR3 is 14 residues. The CDR3 region is CASSLRGTNTEAFF. CDR3 DNA: TGTGCCAGCAGTTTACGGGGTACGAACACTGAAGCTTTCTTT. The full variable domain, rest sourced from reference TRBV28 and TRBJ1-1, is DVKVTQSSRYLVKRTGEKVFLECVQDMDHENMFWYRQDPGLGLRLIYFSYDVKMKEKGDIPEGYSVSREKKERFSLILESASTNQTSMYLCASSLRGTNTEAFFGQGTRLTVV.

This chain connects TRBV27 to TRBJ2-2, with D perhaps TRBD2 (5 bases). CDR1 is MNHEY and CDR2 is SMNVEV in the germline V gene (reference sequence). V lost 4 bases and J 8 bases, leaving 8 bases between the germline ends. This CDR3 contains 12 residues. The CDR3 sequence: CASSYQRGELFF. DNA for the CDR3: TGTGCCAGCAGTTACCAGCGGGGGGAGCTGTTTTTT.

The chain recombines TRBV7-2 with TRBJ1-4; D might be TRBD1 (5 bases). With 5 bases removed from V and 0 bases from J, the gap between germline ends came to 10 bases. The CDR3 extends over 15 amino acids. Germline values: CDR1 SGHTA, CDR2 FQGNSA. In DNA, the CDR3 is TGTGCCAGCAGCCCCCCGGGGGCAACTAATGAAAAACTGTTTTTT. This encodes CASSPPGATNEKLFF. Drawing the rest from reference TRBV7-2 and TRBJ1-4, the complete variable domain is GAGVSQSPSNKVTEKGKDVELRCDPISGHTALYWYRQSLGQGLEFLIYFQGNSAPDKSGLPSDRFSAERTGGSVSTLTIQRTQQEDSAVYLCASSPPGATNEKLFFGSGTQLSVL.

V gene TRBV5-4 combines with J gene TRBJ2-7; unclear D gene. This CDR3 is 13 amino acids long. Trimming shortened V by 0 bases and J by 2 bases, and 6 bases separated the two germline ends. Per the germline V gene, CDR1 is SGHNT and CDR2 is YYREEE (reference sequence). The CDR3 spells CASSLEVPYEQYF. The CDR3 DNA is TGTGCCAGCAGCTTGGAAGTACCCTACGAGCAGTACTTC.

This chain uses TRBV30 with TRBJ2-3; 11 bases align to TRBD2. Germline V gives CDR1 GTSNPN, CDR2 SVGIG (reference sequence). V lost 5 bases and J lost 6; bases outside the gene matches: 7. CDR3 length equals 14 residues. The CDR3 is CAWSLAGGRDTQYF. CDR3 coding DNA: TGTGCCTGGTCCCTAGCGGGAGGAAGGGATACGCAGTATTTT.

The chain joins TRBV12-3 or TRBV12-4 to TRBJ2-7; no reliable D call. The length of the CDR3 is 11 residues. Between the trimmed V and J ends, which lost 8 bases and 3 bases, there was a span of 8 bases. The CDR3 DNA is TGTGCCAGCTCCCGCGGCTACGAGCAGTACTTC. Its translation: CASSRGYEQYF.

In nucleotides, the CDR3 is TGTGCCAGCAGTTACTCGAAGGGGCACGGCAAAAACATTCAGTACTTC. This translates into CASSYSKGHGKNIQYF. The chain recombines TRBV6-5 with TRBJ2-4; maybe TRBD1 (5 bases). The V gene lost 0 bases and the J gene lost 3 bases, with 12 bases spanning the gap. This CDR3 contains 16 residues. Germline-derived CDR1 and CDR2 are MNHEY and SVGAGI.

The chain joins TRBV11-1 to TRBJ2-2; 7 bases are shared with TRBD2. The CDR3 runs 16 residues. From germline, CDR1 is SGHAT and CDR2 FQDESV (reference sequence). The trim removed 2 bases at V and 0 bases at J, leaving 3 bases unmatched. The CDR3 here is CASSLRRGTNTGELFF. CDR3 DNA sequence: TGTGCCAGCAGCTTACGGCGGGGGACGAACACCGGGGAGCTGTTTTTT.